These T cell receptor beta chains were read from a single sample in a study of cytotoxic CD8 clonotypes in ibrutinib-treated CLL. The repertoire was sequenced with immunoSEQ multiplex PCR; TCRdb's copy has only in-frame clones and lacks some. The sample gives more than 85,000 clones, roughly 80% of which show up once; around 23% is in the top ten. The input for sequencing was PBMCs, taken after 24 months of ibrutinib treatment. The receptors were sampled from a human donor with chronic lymphocytic leukemia. Each CDR3 is given with its conserved first and last residue. A D gene is named only where the DNA matches it firmly. A clone size is listed for some rows: how often the clone was seen (once, few, many), or a class if it is expanded.

D: NA
V: TRBV2
size: NA
J: TRBJ1-2
CDR3: CASRSLISYGYTF
DNA: TGTGCCAGCAGAAGCCTAATATCCTATGGCTACACCTTC

D: NA
V: TRBV7-9
size: medium-sized
J: TRBJ1-2
CDR3: CASSLAGQGNYGYTF
DNA: TGTGCCAGCAGCTTAGCGGGGCAGGGCAACTATGGCTACACCTTC

D: TRBD1
V: TRBV10-3
size: NA
J: TRBJ2-3
CDR3: CAISQPDRVSDTQYF
DNA: TGTGCCATCAGCCAGCCGGACAGGGTTTCAGATACGCAGTATTTT

D: NA
V: TRBV9
size: NA
J: TRBJ1-2
CDR3: CASSVDAGYGYTF
DNA: TGTGCCAGCAGCGTAGATGCAGGCTATGGCTACACCTTC

D: NA
V: TRBV9
size: NA
J: TRBJ2-7
CDR3: CASSGGSTGYEQYF
DNA: TGTGCCAGCAGCGGAGGGAGTACCGGCTACGAGCAGTACTTC

D: NA
V: TRBV5-4
size: NA
J: TRBJ2-2
CDR3: CASSLEVNPGELFF
DNA: TGTGCCAGCAGCTTGGAGGTTAACCCCGGGGAGCTGTTTTTT

D: TRBD1
V: TRBV19
size: NA
J: TRBJ2-7
CDR3: CASSPYPGQGPYEQYF
DNA: TGTGCCAGTAGTCCATACCCGGGACAGGGTCCCTACGAGCAGTACTTC

D: NA
V: TRBV7-3
size: NA
J: TRBJ2-2
CDR3: CASSREYTGELFF
DNA: TGTGCCAGCAGCCGAGAATACACCGGGGAGCTGTTTTTT

D: TRBD1
V: TRBV27
size: NA
J: TRBJ2-7
CDR3: CASSSPGTGSYEQYF
DNA: TGTGCCAGCAGTTCCCCCGGGACAGGTTCCTACGAGCAGTACTTC

D: NA
V: TRBV11-3
size: NA
J: TRBJ1-1
CDR3: CASSLRPNTEAFF
DNA: TGTGCCAGCAGCCTTAGACCGAACACTGAAGCTTTCTTT

D: TRBD2
V: TRBV7-2
size: NA
J: TRBJ2-7
CDR3: CASSLDFGLAGGSSYEQYF
DNA: TGTGCCAGCAGCTTAGATTTCGGACTAGCGGGGGGGAGCTCCTACGAGCAGTACTTC

D: TRBD1
V: TRBV2
size: NA
J: TRBJ1-2
CDR3: CASSGDRGLNYGYTF
DNA: TGTGCCAGCAGTGGCGACAGGGGACTAAACTATGGCTACACCTTC

D: NA
V: TRBV28
size: NA
J: TRBJ1-1
CDR3: CATQGTGRFPEAFF
DNA: TGTGCCACCCAGGGAACAGGGCGGTTCCCTGAAGCTTTCTTT

D: NA
V: TRBV29-1
size: NA
J: TRBJ1-1
CDR3: CSVVLWNTEAFF
DNA: TGCAGCGTTGTGTTATGGAACACTGAAGCTTTCTTT

D: TRBD1
V: TRBV27
size: NA
J: TRBJ1-1
CDR3: CASRTGHTEAFF
DNA: TGTGCCAGCAGGACAGGGCACACTGAAGCTTTCTTT

D: NA
V: TRBV6-1
size: NA
J: TRBJ1-5
CDR3: CASVTVHSNNQPQHF
DNA: TGTGCCAGCGTGACAGTCCATTCGAACAATCAGCCCCAGCATTTT

D: TRBD1
V: TRBV28
size: NA
J: TRBJ2-7
CDR3: CASSSPDRPGHEQYF
DNA: TGTGCCAGCAGTTCTCCGGACAGGCCAGGGCACGAGCAGTACTTC

D: NA
V: TRBV27
size: NA
J: TRBJ2-2
CDR3: CASSSGTGELFF
DNA: TGTGCCAGCAGCTCAGGGACCGGGGAGCTGTTTTTT

D: NA
V: TRBV2
size: few
J: TRBJ1-5
CDR3: CASMMGTLSNQPQHF
DNA: TGTGCCAGCATGATGGGCACACTAAGCAATCAGCCCCAGCATTTT

D: NA
V: TRBV7-8
size: NA
J: TRBJ1-1
CDR3: CASNSGPGGTEAFF
DNA: TGTGCCAGCAACTCGGGCCCTGGAGGAACTGAAGCTTTCTTT

D: NA
V: TRBV6-5
size: NA
J: TRBJ2-7
CDR3: CASSYSPSGVDEQYF
DNA: TGTGCCAGCAGTTACTCCCCCTCCGGGGTCGACGAGCAGTACTTC

D: NA
V: TRBV28
size: NA
J: TRBJ1-1
CDR3: CASSLYRVNTEAFF
DNA: TGTGCCAGCAGTTTATACAGGGTGAACACTGAAGCTTTCTTT

D: NA
V: TRBV6-6
size: NA
J: TRBJ2-5
CDR3: CASSYSRETQYF
DNA: TGTGCCAGCAGTTACTCCCGGGAGACCCAGTACTTC

D: NA
V: TRBV5-1
size: NA
J: TRBJ1-2
CDR3: CASSATTWTANGYTF
DNA: TGCGCCAGCAGCGCGACCACCTGGACAGCGAATGGCTACACCTTC

D: NA
V: TRBV5-3
size: NA
J: TRBJ1-2
CDR3: CASSLQSYGYTF
DNA: TGTGCCAGCAGCCTGCAGAGCTATGGCTACACCTTC

D: NA
V: TRBV6-1
size: NA
J: TRBJ1-5
CDR3: CASSEALLSRTQHF
DNA: TGTGCCAGCAGTGAAGCGCTACTGTCTCGGACACAGCATTTT

D: NA
V: TRBV4-2
size: once
J: TRBJ1-3
CDR3: CASTLTAINSGNTIYF
DNA: TGTGCCAGCACCCTGACAGCCATCAACTCTGGAAACACCATATATTTT

D: NA
V: TRBV7-2
size: few
J: TRBJ1-5
CDR3: CASSSGRVGGAQHF
DNA: TGTGCCAGCAGCTCGGGGCGGGTGGGGGGAGCCCAGCATTTT

D: NA
V: TRBV28
size: few
J: TRBJ2-2
CDR3: CASRGGGPTILFF
DNA: TGTGCCAGCAGGGGTGGAGGACCCACTATACTGTTTTTT